The source of this TCR beta chain is a study of blood T cell repertoires in COVID-19. The wider study: Samples taken during acute and convalescent COVID-19 were collected in the United States, Italy and Spain.

Per the original data handling: Estimates of nucleated cell counts were drawn from the amplification of reference gene primers. Produced via immunoSEQ multiplex PCR; TCRdb's table is partial and in-frame only. The D gene and trimming were derived from the DNA, and the V and J assignments and clone size from that table. The sample lists tens of thousands of clones, approximately 90% occurring once. V lost 4 bases, J lost 6 bases, and 7 bases stayed unmatched. CDR1 is SGHTA, CDR2 FQGNSA, per germline. The CDR3 spans 14 residues. This sequence was found in a human donor with active COVID-19. The donor label of this sample is uncertain. The specimen was peripheral blood. The rearrangement uses TRBV7-2 and TRBJ2-7; 9 bases are a match to TRBD2. CDR3 sequence reads: CASSSGSGGTEQYF. In DNA form, the CDR3 reads TGTGCCAGCAGCTCGGGTAGCGGGGGTACCGAGCAGTACTTC.